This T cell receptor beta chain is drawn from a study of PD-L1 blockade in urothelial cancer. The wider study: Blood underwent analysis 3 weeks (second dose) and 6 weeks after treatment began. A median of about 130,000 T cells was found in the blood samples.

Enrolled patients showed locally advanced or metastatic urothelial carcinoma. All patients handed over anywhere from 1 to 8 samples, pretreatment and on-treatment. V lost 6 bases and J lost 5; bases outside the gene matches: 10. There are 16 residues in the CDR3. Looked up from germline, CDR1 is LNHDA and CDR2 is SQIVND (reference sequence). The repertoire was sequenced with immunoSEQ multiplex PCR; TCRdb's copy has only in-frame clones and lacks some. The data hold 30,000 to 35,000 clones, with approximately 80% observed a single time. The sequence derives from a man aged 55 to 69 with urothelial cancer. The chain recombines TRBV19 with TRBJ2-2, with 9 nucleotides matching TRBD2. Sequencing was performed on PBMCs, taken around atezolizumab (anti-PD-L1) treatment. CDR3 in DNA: TGTGCCAGTAGACCTCTGCGGGAGGGCCGGACCGGGGAGCTGTTTTTT. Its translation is CASRPLREGRTGELFF.